The 11 T cell receptor beta chains listed next were all sequenced from one sample in a study of regulatory T cells in long-lasting Graves disease. Construction of TCR beta libraries relied on iRepertoire HTBI primers and on Arm-PCR targeting CDR3 regions. TCRdb recomputed calls from the multiplex PCR reads with MiXCR, one row per CDR3 protein. Of 550,000 or so distinct CDR3 sequences in the sample, 12% were seen once. Time point meaning: newly diagnosed GD, antithyroid drugs for less than 3 months. From PBMCs, RNA was extracted and then used to make the TCR library. The same sample was also studied in work on T cells in Graves' hyperthyroidism and ophthalmopathy.

This sample comprised peripheral blood mononuclear cells (PBMCs), obtained at new diagnosis, from a patient treated with antithyroid drugs. These receptors originate from a woman between 25 and 40 years old with Graves disease.

The chain recombines TRBV27 with TRBJ2-1; D might be TRBD2 (6 bases). Germline CDR1 MNHEY, CDR2 SMNVEV (reference sequence). This CDR3 is built from 12 residues. V was trimmed by 6 bases and J by 9 bases, leaving 12 bases between them. The CDR3 loop reads CASSGRMSEQFF. In nucleotides, the CDR3 is TGTGCCAGCAGCGGGAGAATGAGTGAGCAGTTCTTC.

This clonotype was detected only a few times. The chain combines TRBV28 with TRBJ1-2, with 7 positions matching TRBD1. From germline, CDR1 is MDHEN and CDR2 SYDVKM. CDR3 length: 14 residues. V lost 5 bases and J lost 4; bases outside the gene matches: 7. The chain's CDR3 is CASSLPTGIYGYTF. The DNA of the CDR3 is TGTGCCAGCAGTCTCCCGACAGGGATCTATGGCTACACCTTC.

This clonotype has at least ten counts. The rearrangement links TRBV4-2 to TRBJ2-1; 7 positions match TRBD2. Germline loops: CDR1 LGHNA, CDR2 YNFKEQ. This CDR3 region has 16 residues. Unmatched junction bases numbered 11, after V lost 4 bases and J lost 5 bases. The CDR3: CASSLAPGTINNEQFF. CDR3 nucleotide sequence: TGTGCCAGCAGCCTCGCCCCCGGGACTATCAACAATGAGCAGTTCTTC.

About this clonotype itself: Just one base apart from a much larger clone, this may be a read error. This rearrangement joins TRBV11-2 to TRBJ2-1; D tentatively reads TRBD1 or TRBD2 (5 bases each). The CDR3 contains 18 residues. Germline values: CDR1 SGHAT, CDR2 FQNNGV. The CDR3 sequence: CASSVLRKTDLAKNIQCF. CDR3 nucleotide sequence: TGTGCCAGCAGCGTATTAAGAAAGACAGACCTAGCCAAAAACATTCAGTGCTTC.

The sample holds many counts of this clonotype. The V and J genes are TRBV29-1 and TRBJ1-3; 7 bases fit TRBD1. After removal of 1 base from V and 0 bases from J, the junction contained 0 bases not matched to a gene. CDR1 and CDR2 from the germline V gene are SQVTM and ANQGSEA. The CDR3 runs 14 residues. CDR3 DNA sequence: TGCAGCGTTGAAGGGGACAGCTCTGGAAACACCATATATTTT. Translation: CSVEGDSSGNTIYF.

The V call is TRBV20-1, the J call TRBJ1-2; a possible D gene is TRBD1 (6 bases). Per germline, CDR1 DFQATT and CDR2 SNEGSKA (reference sequence). The CDR3 is 14 amino acids. The ends were cut back, 6 bases at V and 3 bases at J, with 17 bases in the middle. The CDR3 DNA sequence: TGCAGTGCAAATCCCACAGGGTTCGACTATGGCTACACCTTC. Translating it yields CSANPTGFDYGYTF.

This clonotype was seen many times. The CDR3 DNA follows: TGTGCCAGCAGCCGATCAGACCTGACTGAAGCTTTCTTT. It codes for CASSRSDLTEAFF. This chain links TRBV3-1 with TRBJ1-1, with D uncertain. The CDR3 is 13 residues long. Deletions cut 4 bases from V and 5 bases from J, with 11 bases between. Per the germline V gene, CDR1 is LGHDT and CDR2 is YNNKEL (reference sequence).

At least ten counts were recorded for this clonotype. The chain combines TRBV14 with TRBJ2-1; 15 nucleotides line up with TRBD2. Germline V gene lookup returns CDR1 SGHDN and CDR2 FVKESK. Trimming at V came to 4 bases and at J to 6 bases, leaving 4 bases not matched to a gene. The CDR3 runs to 16 residues. The CDR3 nucleotides read TGTGCCAGCAGCCCGAGGACTAGCGGGAGGGCCAATGAGCAGTTCTTC. It codes for CASSPRTSGRANEQFF.

There are a few counts of this clonotype. The CDR3 region is CASQTGLAGWGEQYF. CDR3 DNA sequence: TGTGCCAGCCAGACAGGGCTAGCGGGATGGGGCGAGCAGTACTTC. The chain is built from TRBV2 and TRBJ2-7; 9 nucleotides align to TRBD2. V lost 8 bases, J lost 6 bases, and 14 bases stayed unmatched. The length of the CDR3 is 15 residues. Germline V CDR1 and CDR2: SNHLY, FYNNEI.

This clonotype was seen at least ten times. The J gene is TRBJ2-1, the V gene TRBV6-9; 8 bases match TRBD2. Germline values: CDR1 MNHGY, CDR2 SVAAGI. The V gene end was trimmed by 3 bases and the J gene end by 6 bases; junction bases not matched to a gene: 10. The CDR3 totals 16 residues. CDR3 coding DNA: TGTGCCAGCAGTTACTCTGGCGGGAGGCCATCCAATGAGCAGTTCTTC. As protein: CASSYSGGRPSNEQFF.

This clonotype was recorded many times. In DNA form, the CDR3 reads TGTGCCAGCAGTCCGGTGCGGCCTGACAATGAGCAGTTCTTC. This gives the protein CASSPVRPDNEQFF. The V call is TRBV12-3 or TRBV12-4, the J call TRBJ2-1; the D is unclear. Trimming pared 5 bases from V and 5 bases from J, leaving 13 bases between. The CDR3 has 14 amino acids.